Listed here is a single TCR beta chain. Its matching antigen is unknown. PCR amplification relied on 60 Vbeta primers (plus 13 Jbeta primers). Only in-frame clones appear in the TCRdb table, and some are missing; sequencing was by immunoSEQ multiplex PCR. Of fewer than 200,000 clones in the sample, roughly 81% are singletons; the top ten hold 2% to 3%. The sample comes from a study of cytomegalovirus exposure and HLA in healthy donors. Study-wide results and limits: With further analysis later on, most CMV-associated TCR beta chains appeared HLA-restricted. A later look showed TCR association rates differing by HLA locus, highest for DRB1 and lowest for HLA-C.

V was clipped by 1 base and J by 6 bases; unmatched bases: 8. The length of the CDR3 is 15 residues. Germline CDR1 is SGHNT and CDR2 is YYREEE (reference sequence). The source material was PBMCs. The sequence came from a man aged 30 to 39 in good health and CMV-seropositive. This chain joins TRBV5-4 and TRBJ1-1; TRBD1 agrees at 8 bases. CDR3 region: CASSLPDRGVAEAFF. In nucleotides, the CDR3 is TGTGCCAGCAGCTTGCCTGACAGGGGTGTAGCTGAAGCTTTCTTT.